This T cell receptor (beta chain) was observed in a study of shared clonotypes between healthy human individuals. The naive CD8 fraction comprised CD45RO-negative cells positively selected for CCR7 and excluded terminally differentiated effector memory CD45RA+ cells. Libraries were prepared by immunoSEQ multiplex PCR; TCRdb keeps only in-frame clonotypes and omits some of them. The table has around 2.1 million clones, just over 90% seen once. The germline CDR1 and CDR2 sequences are MNHEY and SMNVEV (reference sequence). CDR3 size: 14 residues. The trim removed 2 bases at V and 4 bases at J, leaving 3 bases unmatched.

This receptor was identified in a young man in good health. Some clones in this sample may be carry-over from other donors' samples. What was sequenced was naive CD8+ T cells from PBMCs. The V and J genes are TRBV27 and TRBJ1-2; 8 bases match TRBD1. This CDR3 reads CASSLRTGLYGYTF. CDR3 nucleotides: TGTGCCAGCAGTTTAAGGACAGGGCTCTATGGCTACACCTTC.